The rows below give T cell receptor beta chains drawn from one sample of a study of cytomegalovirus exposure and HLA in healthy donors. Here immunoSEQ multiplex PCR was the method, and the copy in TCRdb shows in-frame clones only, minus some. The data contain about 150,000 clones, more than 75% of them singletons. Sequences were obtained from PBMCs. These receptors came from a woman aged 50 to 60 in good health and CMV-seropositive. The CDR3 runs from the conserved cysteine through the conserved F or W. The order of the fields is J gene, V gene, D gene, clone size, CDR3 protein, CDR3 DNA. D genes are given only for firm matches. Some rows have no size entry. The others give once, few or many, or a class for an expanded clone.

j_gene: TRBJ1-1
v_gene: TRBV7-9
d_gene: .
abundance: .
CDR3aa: CASSFRSLGAFF
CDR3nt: TGTGCCAGCAGCTTTAGGAGTTTGGGAGCTTTCTTT

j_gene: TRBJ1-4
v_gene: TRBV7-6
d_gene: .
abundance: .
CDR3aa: CAGSLGRHRRLNEKLFF
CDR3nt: TGTGCCGGCAGCTTAGGCCGTCATCGAAGACTTAATGAAAAACTGTTTTTT

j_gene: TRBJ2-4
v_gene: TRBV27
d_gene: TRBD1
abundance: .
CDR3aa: CASSFGRGLLYF
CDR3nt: TGTGCCAGCAGTTTTGGCAGGGGGCTTCTCTATTTC

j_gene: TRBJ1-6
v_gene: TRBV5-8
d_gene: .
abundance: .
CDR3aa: CASSSRQGRLGSPLHF
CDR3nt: TGTGCCAGCAGCTCGCGTCAGGGGCGTTTGGGGTCACCCCTCCACTTT

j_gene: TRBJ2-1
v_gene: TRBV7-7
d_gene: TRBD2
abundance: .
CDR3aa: CASSPLLAGNYNEQFF
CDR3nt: TGTGCTAGCAGCCCCTTACTAGCGGGGAACTACAATGAGCAGTTCTTC

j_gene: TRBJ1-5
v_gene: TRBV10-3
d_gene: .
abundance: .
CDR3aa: CAISESGLNQPQHF
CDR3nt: TGTGCCATCAGTGAGTCTGGACTCAATCAGCCCCAGCATTTT

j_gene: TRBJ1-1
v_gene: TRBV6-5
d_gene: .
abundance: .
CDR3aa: CASSRHRATEAFF
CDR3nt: TGTGCCAGCAGCCGACACAGGGCCACTGAAGCTTTCTTT

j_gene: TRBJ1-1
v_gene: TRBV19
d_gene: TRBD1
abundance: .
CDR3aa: CASSPRGDTEAFF
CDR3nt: TGTGCCAGTAGCCCCAGGGGGGACACTGAAGCTTTCTTT

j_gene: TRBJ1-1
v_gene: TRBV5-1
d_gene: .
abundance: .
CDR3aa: CASSNQVGTEAFF
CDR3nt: TGCGCCAGCAGCAACCAGGTGGGCACTGAAGCTTTCTTT

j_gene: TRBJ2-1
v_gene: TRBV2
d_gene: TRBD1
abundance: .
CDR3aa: CASSWTGIGEQFF
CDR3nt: TGTGCCAGCAGTTGGACAGGTATCGGTGAGCAGTTCTTC

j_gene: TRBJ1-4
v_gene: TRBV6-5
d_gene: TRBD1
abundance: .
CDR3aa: CASSIGTGLEKLFF
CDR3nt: TGTGCCAGCAGTATCGGGACAGGGTTAGAAAAACTGTTTTTT

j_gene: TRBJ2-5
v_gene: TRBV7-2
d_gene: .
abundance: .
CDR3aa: CASSFSQGRETQYF
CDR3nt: TGTGCCAGCAGCTTCTCCCAGGGTAGGGAGACCCAGTACTTC

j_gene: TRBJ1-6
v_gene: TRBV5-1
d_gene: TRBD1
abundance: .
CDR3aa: CASSLGQGRISPLHF
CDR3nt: TGCGCCAGCAGCCTCGGACAGGGGAGAATTTCACCCCTCCACTTT

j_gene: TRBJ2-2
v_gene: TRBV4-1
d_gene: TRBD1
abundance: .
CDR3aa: CASSQSLGTATGELFF
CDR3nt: TGCGCCAGCAGCCAATCCCTTGGGACAGCCACCGGGGAGCTGTTTTTT

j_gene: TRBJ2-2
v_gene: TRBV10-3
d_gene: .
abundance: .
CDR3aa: CAISHRVNGGELFF
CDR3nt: TGTGCCATCAGCCACAGGGTAAATGGCGGGGAGCTGTTTTTT

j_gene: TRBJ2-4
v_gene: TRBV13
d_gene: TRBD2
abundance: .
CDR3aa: CASSPDLAGGESIVQYF
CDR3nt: TGTGCCAGCAGCCCCGATTTAGCGGGAGGTGAATCTATCGTTCAGTACTTC

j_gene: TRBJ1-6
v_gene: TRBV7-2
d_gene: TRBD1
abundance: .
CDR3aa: CASSFYRGRNSPLHF
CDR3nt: TGTGCCAGCAGCTTCTACAGGGGAAGGAATTCACCCCTCCACTTT

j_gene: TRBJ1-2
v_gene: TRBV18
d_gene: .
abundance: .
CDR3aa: CASSPAGGTYGYTF
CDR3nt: TGTGCCAGCTCACCGGCGGGGGGCACCTATGGCTACACCTTC

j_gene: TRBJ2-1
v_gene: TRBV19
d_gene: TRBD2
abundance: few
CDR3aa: CASMRLAGGLQFF
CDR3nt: TGTGCCAGTATGAGGCTAGCGGGGGGGCTTCAGTTCTTC

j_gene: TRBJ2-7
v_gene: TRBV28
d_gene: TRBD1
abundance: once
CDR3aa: CASSLERQGQYF
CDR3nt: TGTGCCAGCAGTTTGGAGAGACAGGGGCAGTACTTC

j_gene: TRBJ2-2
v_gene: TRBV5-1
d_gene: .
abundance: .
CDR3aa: CASSFHGSGELFF
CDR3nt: TGCGCCAGCAGCTTTCACGGGTCCGGGGAGCTGTTTTTT

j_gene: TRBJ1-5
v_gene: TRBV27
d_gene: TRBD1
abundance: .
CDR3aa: CASSRIAIGTVNQPQHF
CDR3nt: TGTGCCAGCAGTCGGATCGCCATCGGGACAGTAAATCAGCCCCAGCATTTT

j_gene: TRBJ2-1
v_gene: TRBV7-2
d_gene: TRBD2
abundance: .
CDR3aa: CASSLVAGEYNEQFF
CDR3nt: TGTGCCAGCAGCTTAGTAGCGGGGGAGTACAATGAGCAGTTCTTC

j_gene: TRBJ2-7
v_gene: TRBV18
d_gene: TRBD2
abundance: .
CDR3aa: CASSEGLAASYEQYF
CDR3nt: TGTGCCAGCTCAGAGGGACTAGCGGCCTCCTACGAGCAGTACTTC

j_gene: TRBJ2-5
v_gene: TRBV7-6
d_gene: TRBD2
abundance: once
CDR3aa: CASSSRRLAGASETQYF
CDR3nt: TGTGCCAGCAGCTCCAGACGACTAGCGGGGGCGTCAGAGACCCAGTACTTC

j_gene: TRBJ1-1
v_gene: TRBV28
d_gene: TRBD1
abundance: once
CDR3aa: CASTGTGGSPKDTEAFF
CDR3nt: TGTGCCAGCACCGGGACAGGGGGCTCCCCTAAAGACACTGAAGCTTTCTTT

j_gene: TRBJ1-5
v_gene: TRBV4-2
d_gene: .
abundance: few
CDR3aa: CASSQDPWSGYSNQPQHF
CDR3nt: TGTGCCAGCAGCCAAGATCCTTGGTCAGGGTATAGCAATCAGCCCCAGCATTTT

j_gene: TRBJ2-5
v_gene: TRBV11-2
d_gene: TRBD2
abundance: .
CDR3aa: CASRKIRSGGPQETQYF
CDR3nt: TGTGCCAGCAGGAAGATCCGTAGCGGGGGCCCCCAAGAGACCCAGTACTTC

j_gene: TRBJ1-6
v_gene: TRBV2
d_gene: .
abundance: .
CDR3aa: CATYSPLHF
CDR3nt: TGTGCCACCTACTCACCCCTCCACTTT

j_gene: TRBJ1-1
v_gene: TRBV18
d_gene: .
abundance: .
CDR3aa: CASSPSENTEAFF
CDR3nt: TGTGCCAGCTCACCTTCAGAGAACACTGAAGCTTTCTTT

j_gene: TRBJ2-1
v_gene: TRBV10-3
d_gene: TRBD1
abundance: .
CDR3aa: CAITLGTGENQQFF
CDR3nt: TGTGCCATCACCTTGGGGACAGGGGAAAATCAGCAGTTCTTC

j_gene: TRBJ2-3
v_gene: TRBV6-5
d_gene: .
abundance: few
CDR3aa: CASSPTGFSTDTQYF
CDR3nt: TGTGCCAGCAGCCCCACAGGTTTTAGCACAGATACGCAGTATTTT

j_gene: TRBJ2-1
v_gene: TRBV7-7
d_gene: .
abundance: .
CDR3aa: CVSTGTPYNEQFF
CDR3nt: TGTGTCTCAACAGGGACCCCCTACAATGAGCAGTTCTTC

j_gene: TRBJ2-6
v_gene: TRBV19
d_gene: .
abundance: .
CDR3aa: CASRASSGANVLTF
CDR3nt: TGTGCCAGTAGGGCATCTTCTGGGGCCAACGTCCTGACTTTC

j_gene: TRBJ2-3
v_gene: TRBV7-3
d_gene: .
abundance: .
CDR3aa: CASSLEGGITDTQYF
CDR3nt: TGTGCCAGCAGCTTAGAGGGGGGGATCACAGATACGCAGTATTTT

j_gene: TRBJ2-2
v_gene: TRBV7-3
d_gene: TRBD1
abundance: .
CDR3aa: CASSLGTGLTGELFF
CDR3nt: TGTGCCAGCAGCTTAGGGACAGGGCTCACCGGGGAGCTGTTTTTT

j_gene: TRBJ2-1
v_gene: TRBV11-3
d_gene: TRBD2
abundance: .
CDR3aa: CASSLGGTRSYHGQFF
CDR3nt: TGTGCCAGCAGCTTAGGCGGGACTAGGAGCTATCATGGGCAGTTCTTC

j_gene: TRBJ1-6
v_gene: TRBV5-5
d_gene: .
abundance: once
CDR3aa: CASSLNPGTNSPLHF
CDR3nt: TGTGCCAGCAGCTTGAATCCAGGGACAAATTCACCCCTCCACTTT

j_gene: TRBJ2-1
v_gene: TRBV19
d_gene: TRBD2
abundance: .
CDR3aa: CASREPGLAGKGAYNEQFF
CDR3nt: TGTGCCAGCAGGGAACCGGGACTAGCGGGTAAGGGGGCCTACAATGAGCAGTTCTTC

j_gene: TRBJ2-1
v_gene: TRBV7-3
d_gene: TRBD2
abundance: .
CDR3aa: CASSPQRGPYNEQFF
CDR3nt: TGTGCCAGCAGCCCGCAGCGGGGGCCATACAATGAGCAGTTCTTC

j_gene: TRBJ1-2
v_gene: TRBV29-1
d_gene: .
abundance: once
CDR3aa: CSVQGSLGYTF
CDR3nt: TGCAGCGTTCAGGGGAGCCTTGGCTACACCTTC

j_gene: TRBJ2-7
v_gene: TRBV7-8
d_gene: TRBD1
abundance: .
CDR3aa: CASSQGQGAREQYF
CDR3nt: TGTGCCAGCAGCCAGGGACAGGGGGCGAGGGAGCAGTACTTC

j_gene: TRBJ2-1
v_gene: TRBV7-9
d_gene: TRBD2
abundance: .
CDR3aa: CASSFIGGDNKQFF
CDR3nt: TGTGCCAGCAGCTTTATCGGGGGGGACAATAAGCAGTTCTTC

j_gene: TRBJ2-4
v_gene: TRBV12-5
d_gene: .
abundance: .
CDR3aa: CASSSQGQLSF
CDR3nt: TGTGCTAGTAGTTCCCAGGGACAACTGAGCTTC